One T cell receptor beta chain is described in this entry. The sample originates from a study of blood T cell repertoires in COVID-19. This CDR3 is built from 14 residues. V lost 5 bases, J lost 4 bases, and 15 bases lay in between. The germline CDR1 and CDR2 sequences are LGHDT and YNNKEL (reference sequence). In the original processing: For nucleated cells, counts were estimated from reference gene primer amplification. The table came from immunoSEQ multiplex PCR; TCRdb's copy has only in-frame clones and leaves some out. V, J and clone size reflect that table, while D and trimming were determined from the DNA. In the table there are fewer than 95,000 clones, roughly 87% of which are singletons.

The genes are TRBV3-1 (or the pseudogene TRBV3-2) and TRBJ2-7; D is possibly TRBD1 (6 bases). The source of this sequence is a man aged 45-65 years with acute or convalescent COVID-19. Sequenced material: peripheral blood. CDR3 sequence (DNA): TGTGCCAGCAGCATCGCCGGGACAAAATACGAGCAGTACTTC. This translates into CASSIAGTKYEQYF.